This T cell receptor (beta chain) derives from a study of beta chain features in type 1 diabetes. Details on this clone: No antigen is known for it.

Findings and caveats of the study: The similarity of naive, central memory and Treg TCRB repertoires appeared greater among patients than among healthy donors.

V was pared by 2 bases and J by 6 bases, with 14 bases between. This CDR3 spans 14 amino acids. The germline V gene has CDR1 MNHEY and CDR2 SVGAGI. Reverse transcribing all isolated RNA meant expressed TCRB transcripts were sequenced. This table comes from immunoSEQ multiplex PCR, and its TCRdb copy is limited to in-frame clones, with some not included. The data hold about 150,000 clones, with about 7.3% observed a single time. All sorted populations exceeded 95% purity. Input material: central memory CD4+ T cells from blood. The sequence came from a young man in good health. The rearrangement uses TRBV6-5 and TRBJ2-7, with a tentative D call TRBD1 (5 bases). CDR3 sequence: CASSYKGQGGEQYF. Written as DNA, the CDR3 is TGTGCCAGCAGTTACAAGGGTCAGGGTGGCGAGCAGTACTTC.